The T cell receptor (beta chain) under discussion was sequenced for a study of control samples from healthy donors and cancer patients. TCRdb keeps only in-frame clones here, not all; method: immunoSEQ multiplex PCR. The sample records 50,000 or so clones, roughly 87% being singletons. There are 15 residues in the CDR3. The V segment lost 6 bases and the J segment 7 bases; nucleotides outside the gene matches: 8. CDR1 is MDHEN, CDR2 SYDVKM, per germline. The sequencing sample was made of blood. V gene TRBV28 combines with J gene TRBJ1-5; 11 bases line up with TRBD1. This receptor was identified in a man aged 45-65 years in good health. CDR3 coding DNA: TGTGCCAGCAGCCTAAGGGACAGGGGGTTACAGCCCCAGCATTTT. Its translation: CASSLRDRGLQPQHF.